Listed below are T cell receptor beta chains from one sample, sequenced in a study of blood T cells in healthy people across ages. Via MiXCR, TCRdb re-called the 5' RACE reads, giving one row per CDR3 protein. The sample yields some 790,000 distinct CDR3 sequences, under 35% seen once. The sequenced material came from blood. These TCRs come from a woman of 80 years or more in good health. Each CDR3 is given with its conserved first and last residue. D genes are given only for firm matches. Rows give clone size only sometimes, using once, few, many, or a class for an expanded clone.

TRBV28	TRBJ1-2	many	-	TGTGCCAGCAGTTTATGGAGTCCGGGGAACTATGGCTACACCTTC	CASSLWSPGNYGYTF
TRBV18	TRBJ2-7	-	TRBD1	TGTGCCAGCTCAAGTAGGGACAGGGCAAGCTCCTACGAGCAGTACTTC	CASSSRDRASSYEQYF
TRBV28	TRBJ2-4	-	TRBD1	TGTGCCAGCAAGGCAAGACAGGGCGCGCAGTACTTC	CASKARQGAQYF
TRBV20-1	TRBJ1-4	-	-	TGCAGTGCTAGGAGGGGGGAGGCTAATGAAAAACTGTTTTTT	CSARRGEANEKLFF
TRBV7-9	TRBJ2-4	many	TRBD1	TGTGCCAGCAGCTTGGGACAGGGGGCCAAAAACATTCAGTACTTC	CASSLGQGAKNIQYF
TRBV24-1	TRBJ2-5	many	TRBD1	TGTGCCACCAGTGAGCAGACAGGGGGTGTCGAGACCCAGTACTTC	CATSEQTGGVETQYF
TRBV6-1	TRBJ2-7	many	TRBD1	TGTGCCAGCAGTGCCGGGACAGGGGGCTCCTACGAGCAGTACTTC	CASSAGTGGSYEQYF
TRBV20-1	TRBJ1-2	many	-	TGCAGTGCTAGAGAAATGGGGCGAGACTATGGCTACACCTTC	CSAREMGRDYGYTF
TRBV12-3/TRBV12-4	TRBJ1-5	-	TRBD1	TGTGCCAGCAGTTTAGCGCGGAAGGACAGGATGGTGAGCAATCAGCCCCAGCATTTT	CASSLARKDRMVSNQPQHF
TRBV27	TRBJ2-7	many	-	TGTGCCAGCAGCTACCAGGACAGCAAAATCTACGAGCAGTACTTC	CASSYQDSKIYEQYF
TRBV4-2	TRBJ2-5	many	TRBD2	TGTGCCAGCCGGGAGCGGGGGGGCGACCAAGAGACCCAGTACTTC	CASRERGGDQETQYF
TRBV5-1	TRBJ2-1	many	TRBD2	TGCGCCAGCAGCCCGGCGGCGGCGGGGGGGCCAGGTGAGCAGTTCTTC	CASSPAAAGGPGEQFF
TRBV4-2	TRBJ2-1	once	-	TGTGCCAGCAGCCCTGGAAGCGGATGGGAGACCCAGTTCTTC	CASSPGSGWETQFF
TRBV18	TRBJ1-2	many	-	TGTGCCAGCTCACCAGGCACAACTAACTATGGCTACACCTTC	CASSPGTTNYGYTF
TRBV3-1	TRBJ2-3	-	-	TGTGCCTGCAGCCAGGCCCGAGGGTATAGGCAGTATTTT	CACSQARGYRQYF
TRBV20-1	TRBJ1-2	-	-	TGCAGCGCTAGTTCGGCTGAGGTCTCTAACTATGGCTACACCTTC	CSASSAEVSNYGYTF
TRBV24-1	TRBJ2-1	many	TRBD2	TGTGCCACCAGTAAACTAGCGGGGGGGCTCTACAATGAGCAGTTCTTC	CATSKLAGGLYNEQFF
TRBV4-3	TRBJ2-1	many	TRBD2	TGCGCCAGCAGCCAAGAGATTTCCCGGGGGGGCAATGAGCAGTTCTTC	CASSQEISRGGNEQFF
TRBV5-1	TRBJ2-5	many	-	TGCGCCAGCAGCTGGGATCAAATCAGGGGAGTTTGGCAAGAGACCCAGTACTTC	CASSWDQIRGVWQETQYF
TRBV10-3	TRBJ2-4	-	-	TGTGCCATCAGTGAGTCAGGCAGTAGTGCGGGACAGCTAGCCAAAAACATTCAGTACTTC	CAISESGSSAGQLAKNIQYF
TRBV29-1	TRBJ2-2	-	TRBD2	TGCAGCGTTGGCGCGGGGGGGGACACCGGGGAGCTGTTTTTT	CSVGAGGDTGELFF
TRBV19	TRBJ2-7	few	TRBD1	TGTGCCAGTAGCCAAAAGGGGGACAGCCGGTACGAGCAGTACTTC	CASSQKGDSRYEQYF
TRBV5-1	TRBJ2-2	many	-	TGCGCCAGCAGCGCAACCGGGGAGCTGTTTTTT	CASSATGELFF
TRBV7-2	TRBJ2-4	once	-	TGTGCCAGCAGCTTAGGGCCTCGAGGGACAAACATTCAGTACTTC	CASSLGPRGTNIQYF
TRBV6-9	TRBJ1-5	-	-	TGTGCCGGCGGTTATTCGACGGGGGGCAATCAGCCCCAGCATTTT	CAGGYSTGGNQPQHF
TRBV15	TRBJ1-1	-	-	TGTGCCACCAGCAGAGATTGGGCGAACACTGAAGCTTTCTTT	CATSRDWANTEAFF
TRBV20-1	TRBJ2-7	few	-	TGCAGTGCTAGAGCCCAGGGCACCTACGAGCAGTACTTC	CSARAQGTYEQYF
TRBV20-1	TRBJ2-6	-	-	TGCAGTGCTACCCGGTCTGGGGCCAACGTCCTGACTTTC	CSATRSGANVLTF
TRBV4-1	TRBJ2-2	many	-	TGCGCCAGCAGCCAAGGCCCGAGCGGGAACACCGGGGAGCTGTTTTTT	CASSQGPSGNTGELFF
TRBV7-2	TRBJ2-3	-	-	TGTGCCAGCAGGATAAACAGGGAGGCGCAGTATTTT	CASRINREAQYF
TRBV20-1	TRBJ2-7	-	-	TGCAGTGCTCTCCTTTCCGGGACTCGACGCTACGAGCAGTACTTC	CSALLSGTRRYEQYF
TRBV20-1	TRBJ1-5	-	-	TGCAGTGCTAGAGGCGACCCGAATCAGCCCCAGCATTTT	CSARGDPNQPQHF
TRBV20-1	TRBJ1-1	few	-	TGCAGTGCTAGGCAACCATACACTGAAGCTTTCTTT	CSARQPYTEAFF
TRBV15	TRBJ1-5	-	TRBD1	TGTGCCACCAGCACCCGGGACAGGGTCTATAGCAATCAGCCCCAGCATTTT	CATSTRDRVYSNQPQHF
TRBV5-4	TRBJ1-2	few	-	TGTGCCTGCAGCTTTTCAGTTGGGGGACACTATGGCTACACCTTC	CACSFSVGGHYGYTF
TRBV6-5	TRBJ1-6	few	-	TGTGCCAGCGGCTATACAGGGAGTAATTCACCCCTCCACTTT	CASGYTGSNSPLHF
TRBV14	TRBJ1-1	-	-	TGTGCCAGCACCAACCAAGGAAGGGTCACTGAAGCTTTCTTT	CASTNQGRVTEAFF
TRBV7-2	TRBJ2-1	-	TRBD1	TGTGCCAGCATCGTGGGACAGGGGGTTTACAATGAGCAGTTCTTC	CASIVGQGVYNEQFF
TRBV10-3	TRBJ2-3	many	-	TGTGCCATCGGCGGGGGCTCATCCACAGATACGCAGTATTTT	CAIGGGSSTDTQYF
TRBV28	TRBJ2-1	many	-	TGTGCCAGCAGTTTATGGGCTGCTCCGGGCAATGAGCAGTTCTTC	CASSLWAAPGNEQFF
TRBV20-1	TRBJ2-2	-	-	TGCAGTGCTAGTTCAAGTCGGGGGCCGACCGGGGAGCTGTTTTTT	CSASSSRGPTGELFF
TRBV7-9	TRBJ2-5	many	-	TGTGCCAGCAGCACTACCCAAGAGACCCAGTACTTC	CASSTTQETQYF
TRBV20-1	TRBJ2-1	many	TRBD2	TGCAGTGCCCAACTCTTACTAGCGGGGGATCTGAATGAGCAGTTCTTC	CSAQLLLAGDLNEQFF
TRBV3-1	TRBJ2-2	-	-	TGTGCCAGCCGGGCCGGGGAGGTCCACACCGGGGAGCTGTTTTTT	CASRAGEVHTGELFF